These 20 T cell receptor beta chains were sequenced from one sample in a study of blood T cell repertoires in COVID-19. This table comes from immunoSEQ multiplex PCR, and its TCRdb copy is limited to in-frame clones, with some not included. The sample shows 400,000 to 500,000 clones, 86% of them seen only once. Sequencing used peripheral blood. The receptors originated from a woman in her thirties with active or convalescent COVID-19.

V and J are TRBV5-4 and TRBJ1-1, with D unclear. This CDR3 has 13 amino acids. CDR1 and CDR2 from the germline V gene are SGHNT and YYREEE (reference sequence). With 2 bases removed from V and 0 bases from J, the gap between germline ends came to 5 bases. The CDR3 DNA reads as TGTGCCAGCAGCTTTCTTATGAACACTGAAGCTTTCTTT. Translating gives CASSFLMNTEAFF.

The chain uses TRBV6-5 and TRBJ1-1; D is possibly TRBD1 (5 bases). Germline assignment: CDR1 MNHEY and CDR2 SVGAGI. The germline V and J ends were trimmed by 5 bases and 6 bases, with 16 bases remaining between them. CDR3 length: 14 amino acids. The CDR3 DNA reads TGTGCCAGCAGTCGACAGCTAGACTTCGCTGAAGCTTTCTTT. Translating gives CASSRQLDFAEAFF.

The V call is TRBV3-1 (or the pseudogene TRBV3-2), the J call TRBJ2-1; 7 bases agree with TRBD2. The junction had 14 bases not matched to a gene; V was cut back by 3 bases and J by 0 bases. Germline CDR1 and CDR2: LGHDT and YNNKEL (reference sequence). CDR3 length: 19 amino acids. The CDR3 coding sequence is TGTGCCAGCAGCCATCCCTCAGTAGCGGGTGTAAGCTCCTACAATGAGCAGTTCTTC. It is translated as CASSHPSVAGVSSYNEQFF.

The V and J genes are TRBV5-1 and TRBJ1-3; D unresolved. CDR3 size: 14 residues. Trimming stripped 0 bases from V and 4 bases from J, with 8 bases between. Germline V gene sequence: CDR1 SGHRS, CDR2 YFSETQ. As DNA, the CDR3 is TGCGCCAGCAGCTTGGCCTCCTCCGGAAACACCATATATTTT. It translates to CASSLASSGNTIYF.

The chain links TRBV27 to TRBJ1-2, with TRBD1 matching over 7 bases. Germline V lookup: CDR1 MNHEY, CDR2 SMNVEV (reference sequence). This CDR3 has 16 amino acids. Losses at the gene ends were 4 bases for V and 10 bases for J; bases not matched to a gene: 18. The CDR3 sequence is CASSYRRTGAQLDYTF. The CDR3 DNA reads TGTGCCAGCAGTTACCGAAGGACAGGAGCCCAACTAGACTACACCTTC.

This clone has only a few counts. The chain recombines TRBV7-2 with TRBJ1-1; tentative D call: TRBD1 (5 bases). Trimming stripped 5 bases from V and 6 bases from J, with 22 bases between. CDR3 length: 16 amino acids. Germline V gene lookup returns CDR1 SGHTA and CDR2 FQGNSA. The CDR3 nucleotides are TGTGCCAGCAGCAGAACGGCGGGGTTGGGGCGTTCTGAAGCTTTCTTT. Its translation is CASSRTAGLGRSEAFF.

V is TRBV30 and J is TRBJ1-6; TRBD1 matches at 9 bases. Germline CDR1 reads GTSNPN; CDR2 reads SVGIG (reference sequence). The CDR3 is made up of 14 amino acids. Trimming cost V 3 bases and J 13 bases; bases outside gene matches: 10. DNA for the CDR3: TGTGCCTGGAGACCACAGGGGGCGGTATCCCCCCTCCACTTT. Amino acids: CAWRPQGAVSPLHF.

This chain joins TRBV7-2 and TRBJ2-7; a weak D match, TRBD1 (6 bases). Trimming cost V 4 bases and J 4 bases, with 14 bases left between them. CDR1 is SGHTA, CDR2 FQGNSA, per germline. This CDR3 contains 14 residues. Written as DNA, the CDR3 is TGTGCCAGCAGCTACACAGGGATATCATACGAGCAGTACTTC. Protein sequence: CASSYTGISYEQYF.

The V call is TRBV28, the J call TRBJ1-2; TRBD1 aligns across 7 bases. After removal of 7 bases from V and 5 bases from J, the junction contained 7 bases not matched to a gene. Germline CDR1 and CDR2: MDHEN and SYDVKM. The CDR3 consists of 13 residues. CDR3 region: CASTLGTVYGYTF. The CDR3 DNA is TGTGCCAGCACCCTCGGGACAGTTTATGGCTACACCTTC.

V gene TRBV6-5 combines with J gene TRBJ2-1, with a possible D match to TRBD2 (6 bases). The CDR3 consists of 16 residues. V lost 0 bases and J 3 bases, leaving 12 bases between the germline ends. CDR1 is MNHEY and CDR2 is SVGAGI in the germline V gene. The CDR3 loop is CASSYSYSGHYNEQFF. CDR3 bases: TGTGCCAGCAGTTACTCGTACAGCGGGCACTACAATGAGCAGTTCTTC.

The chain joins TRBV27 to TRBJ2-1; 9 positions match TRBD1. The CDR3 spans 19 residues. V was clipped by 0 bases and J by 6 bases; unmatched bases: 15. From germline, CDR1 is MNHEY and CDR2 SMNVEV (reference sequence). The CDR3 sequence is CASSLSGLTPGQGRNEQFF. The DNA for the CDR3 is TGTGCCAGCAGTTTATCGGGGTTGACGCCGGGACAGGGTCGCAATGAGCAGTTCTTC.

The CDR3 DNA reads TGCAGCGTTGAAGATCTGCGGACAGGGAGCTCCTACAATGAGCAGTTCTTC. Protein product: CSVEDLRTGSSYNEQFF. The V gene is TRBV29-1, the J gene TRBJ2-1, with 8 bases lining up with TRBD1. Trimming removed 0 bases from V and 0 bases from J; junction bases left unmatched: 7. CDR3 length equals 17 residues. Germline V gene sequence: CDR1 SQVTM, CDR2 ANQGSEA.

This rearrangement joins TRBV7-2 to TRBJ1-1; D is possibly TRBD1 (6 bases). V was shortened by 6 bases and J by 1 base, with 12 bases between the two germline ends. This CDR3 has 14 residues. Germline V CDR1 and CDR2: SGHTA, FQGNSA. In nucleotides, the CDR3 is TGTGCCAGCAGTTTGGGGGCGACGAACACTGAAGCTTTCTTT. Protein product: CASSLGATNTEAFF.

In DNA form, the CDR3 reads TGTGCCAGCGTAGCGGGGGGGCCTTCGGTATCCTACGAGCAGTACTTC. It yields the protein CASVAGGPSVSYEQYF. The chain uses TRBV10-3 and TRBJ2-7; TRBD2 matches at 11 bases. The CDR3 is 16 residues long. The ends lost 10 bases at V and 1 base at J; junction bases unmatched: 12. CDR1 is ENHRY, CDR2 SYGVKD, per germline.

The V call is TRBV29-1, the J call TRBJ1-5; unclear D gene. The germline CDR1 and CDR2 sequences are SQVTM and ANQGSEA. The CDR3 is 15 residues long. V lost 4 bases and J lost 0, with 13 bases in between. CDR3 amino acids: CSVGAGANSNQPQHF. CDR3 in DNA: TGCAGCGTTGGGGCAGGCGCTAATAGCAATCAGCCCCAGCATTTT.

The chain has TRBV6-6 and TRBJ2-1, with 7 bases fitting TRBD1. CDR3 length equals 15 residues. The trim removed 9 bases at V and 8 bases at J, leaving 16 bases unmatched. Germline CDR1 MNHNY, CDR2 SVGAGI (reference sequence). The CDR3 nucleotides are TGTGCCAGTTCGAGAGTCGGACAGGCGCAGCATGAGCAGTTCTTC. Protein: CASSRVGQAQHEQFF.

To note about this clone: Distinct nucleotide sequences in the sample also encode this CDR3. This sequence joins TRBV30 and TRBJ2-3; D not resolved. Germline lookup yields CDR1 GTSNPN and CDR2 SVGIG (reference sequence). The V and J ends lost 2 bases and 2 bases respectively, with 8 bases between them. This CDR3 is built from 13 residues. DNA for the CDR3: TGTGCCTGGAGTCCACTGTCCACAGATACGCAGTATTTT. It specifies CAWSPLSTDTQYF.

In regard to this clone: Other DNA sequences from this sample encode an identical CDR3 as well. CDR3 sequence reads: CASSFGGNTEAFF. In nucleotides, the CDR3 is TGCGCCAGCAGCTTCGGTGGGAACACTGAAGCTTTCTTT. This sequence joins TRBV5-1 and TRBJ1-1; no definite D call. V was cut by 2 bases and J by 1 base, with 6 bases left in between. The CDR3 covers 13 residues. The germline CDR1 and CDR2 sequences are SGHRS and YFSETQ. Based on the CDR3 plus reference TRBV5-1 and TRBJ1-1, the full variable domain is KAGVTQTPRYLIKTRGQQVTLSCSPISGHRSVSWYQQTPGQGLQFLFEYFSETQRNKGNFPGRFSGRQFSNSRSEMNVSTLELGDSALYLCASSFGGNTEAFFGQGTRLTVV.

The CDR3 reads CASSPGGSHYEQYF. The DNA for the CDR3 is TGTGCCAGCAGCCCGGGGGGTTCCCACTACGAGCAGTACTTC. The rearrangement joins TRBV7-9 to TRBJ2-7; 7 nucleotides align to TRBD2. J was trimmed by 3 bases and V by 5 bases; bases with no gene match: 7. The CDR3 totals 14 residues. The germline V gene has CDR1 SEHNR and CDR2 FQNEAQ (reference sequence).

This sequence joins TRBV5-1 and TRBJ2-1; the match to TRBD1 covers 9 bases. Germline V lookup: CDR1 SGHRS, CDR2 YFSETQ. There are 19 residues in the CDR3. Trimming removed 3 bases from V and 6 bases from J; junction bases left unmatched: 19. The CDR3 protein is CASSSPGQGVTNVRNEQFF. CDR3 nucleotide sequence: TGCGCCAGCAGCTCGCCGGGACAGGGTGTGACCAACGTCCGCAATGAGCAGTTCTTC.